This TCR beta chain stems from a study of blood T cell repertoires in COVID-19. About the study: Spain, Italy and the United States supplied samples that represented acute and convalescent COVID-19.

As handled by the study authors: Using reference gene primer amplification, nucleated cell counts were estimated. TCRdb's copy holds only in-frame clones and misses some; the assay was immunoSEQ multiplex PCR. The V and J calls and clone size were taken over from that table, and D and trimming were inferred from the DNA. The data hold fewer than 500,000 clones, with roughly 90% observed a single time. Participants were aged about 18 to 100 years from about two dozen US areas. Each participant's cohort was designated according to participant-reported clinical history. Sample: PBMCs or T cells enriched from blood (not recorded which). This TCR was sampled from a woman aged 25 to 45 with acute COVID-19.

The CDR3 nucleotides are TGTGCCAGCAGCCCGACGGGCAGGGGGAACAATCAGCCCCAGCATTTT. Translation: CASSPTGRGNNQPQHF. The genes are TRBV3-1 (or the pseudogene TRBV3-2) and TRBJ1-5; 7 bases align to TRBD1. Germline assignment: CDR1 LGHDT and CDR2 YNNKEL (reference sequence). V lost 4 bases, J lost 3 bases, and 9 bases stayed unmatched. This CDR3 contains 16 residues.